Below, one T cell receptor (beta chain) is given with its context. Trimming shortened V by 0 bases and J by 6 bases, and 12 bases separated the two germline ends. The CDR3 contains 14 residues. Germline assignment: CDR1 SGHNT and CDR2 YYREEE (reference sequence). The entry originates in a study of Graves' ophthalmopathy and Graves' hyperthyroidism. Investigators amplified TCR beta CDR3 regions from RNA transcripts. First-round RT-PCR used HTBI primers; second-round multiplex PCR followed. Each CDR3 protein gets one entry after TCRdb re-called the multiplex PCR reads with MiXCR. Here the sample spans hundreds of thousands of distinct CDR3 sequences, roughly two fifths being singletons.

The receptor comes from an adult man with Graves' ophthalmopathy. The chain couples TRBV5-4 to TRBJ1-1; D is unclear. Input material: peripheral blood. The CDR3 sequence is CASSLVGGGSEAFF. CDR3 DNA sequence: TGTGCCAGCAGCTTGGTAGGCGGCGGATCTGAAGCTTTCTTT.